One and the same sample provided the 14 T cell receptor beta chains below, sequenced in a study of blood T cell repertoires in COVID-19. Assay: immunoSEQ multiplex PCR; the TCRdb copy retains only in-frame clones and omits some. The table has over 350,000 clones, about 90% seen once. The material sequenced was PBMCs or T cells enriched from blood (not recorded which). The receptor set was obtained from a woman aged 18 to 35 with acute COVID-19.

This chain links TRBV4-3 with TRBJ1-2; perhaps TRBD1 as D (5 bases). The V gene lost 0 bases and the J gene lost 0 bases, with 14 bases spanning the gap. The CDR3 has 17 amino acids. CDR1 and CDR2 from the germline V gene are LGHNA and YSLEER. The CDR3 region is CASSQDWAGTSNYGYTF. The CDR3 coding sequence is TGCGCCAGCAGCCAAGATTGGGCGGGGACCTCTAACTATGGCTACACCTTC.

The chain combines TRBV7-8 with TRBJ2-7; 7 positions agree with TRBD1. Germline CDR1 is SGHVS and CDR2 is FQNEAQ. This CDR3 is built from 13 residues. Trimming took 5 bases from V and 5 from J; bases not matched to a gene: 6. For the CDR3, the DNA is TGTGCCAGCAGCCCAGGGACAGCTAACGAGCAGTACTTC. Amino acids: CASSPGTANEQYF.

This chain links TRBV30 with TRBJ1-1; no clear D gene. CDR3 length: 11 residues. V gave up 7 bases and J gave up 5 bases, with 11 bases separating them. The germline V gene encodes CDR1 GTSNPN and CDR2 SVGIG (reference sequence). The CDR3 is CASSVKTEAFF. In nucleotides, the CDR3 is TGTGCCTCCTCGGTTAAAACTGAAGCTTTCTTT. The variable domain in full, with the rest retrieved from reference TRBV30 and TRBJ1-1, is SQTIHQWPATLVQPVGSPLSLECTVEGTSNPNLYWYRQAAGRGLQLLFYSVGIGQISSEVPQNLSASRPQDRQFILSSKKLLLSDSGFYLCASSVKTEAFFGQGTRLTVV.

The rearrangement uses TRBV7-2 and TRBJ2-1, with 9 bases fitting TRBD2. CDR1 is SGHTA, CDR2 FQGNSA, per germline. V was pared by 3 bases and J by 10 bases, with 10 bases of the junction left unmatched. CDR3 length equals 15 residues. The DNA of the CDR3 is TGTGCCAGCAGCTTGGCTAGCGGGACTTCGGGCGAGCAGTTCTTC. Its translation is CASSLASGTSGEQFF.

This chain connects TRBV30 to TRBJ2-5, with TRBD1 matching over 7 bases. This CDR3 has 13 amino acids. Trimming cost V 3 bases and J 5 bases; bases outside gene matches: 6. The germline CDR1 and CDR2 sequences are GTSNPN and SVGIG (reference sequence). The CDR3 loop is CAWRADRLETQYF. DNA for the CDR3: TGTGCCTGGAGGGCGGACAGGTTGGAGACCCAGTACTTC.

The V call is TRBV5-1, the J call TRBJ1-1; 7 bases are shared with TRBD1. The CDR3 has 13 amino acids. V gave up 2 bases and J gave up 6 bases; unmatched junction bases: 4. Per germline, CDR1 SGHRS and CDR2 YFSETQ. The CDR3 reads CASSFDRVAEAFF. The CDR3 nucleotides are TGCGCCAGCAGCTTCGACAGGGTCGCTGAAGCTTTCTTT.

The chain carries TRBV7-6 and TRBJ1-6; 7 bases line up with TRBD1. The CDR3 is 13 amino acids. Germline V gene data show CDR1 as SGHVS and CDR2 as FNYEAQ. J lost 8 bases, V lost 5 bases, and 3 bases had no gene match. This chain's CDR3 is CASSQGVDSPLHF. DNA for the CDR3: TGTGCCAGCAGCCAGGGGGTAGATTCACCCCTCCACTTT.

The rearrangement links TRBV3-1 (or the pseudogene TRBV3-2) to TRBJ2-5; 8 bases are shared with TRBD1. The V gene's germline CDR1 is LGHDT and CDR2 YNNKEL (reference sequence). The V and J ends lost 3 bases and 4 bases, in that order; junction bases with no gene match: 10. The CDR3 totals 16 residues. CDR3 sequence: CASSHPWTGSVETQYF. DNA of the CDR3: TGTGCCAGCAGCCACCCATGGACAGGGTCGGTAGAGACCCAGTACTTC.

The chain employs TRBV6-2 or TRBV6-3 and TRBJ1-5; tentatively, D is TRBD1 (6 bases). This CDR3 comprises 16 residues. The germline V and J ends were trimmed by 2 bases and 4 bases, with 15 bases remaining between them. Germline V CDR1 and CDR2: MNHEY, SVGEGT. The CDR3 loop reads CASSYHHRVRNQPQHF. DNA for the CDR3: TGTGCCAGCAGTTACCATCACAGGGTAAGGAATCAGCCCCAGCATTTT.

The rearrangement links TRBV9 to TRBJ1-6; possible D gene TRBD1, 5 bases. The CDR3 has 13 amino acids. Germline V gene sequence: CDR1 SGDLS, CDR2 YYNGEE. V lost 0 bases, J lost 14 bases, and 12 bases lay in between. CDR3 nucleotide sequence: TGTGCCAGCAGCGTAGCGGAGGGAGGGGCCCTCCACTTT. This encodes CASSVAEGGALHF. The full variable domain, its missing parts supplied by reference TRBV9 and TRBJ1-6, is DSGVTQTPKHLITATGQRVTLRCSPRSGDLSVYWYQQSLDQGLQFLIQYYNGEERAKGNILERFSAQQFPDLHSELNLSSLELGDSALYFCASSVAEGGALHFGNGTRLTVT.

This clone was counted between two and nine times. The J gene is TRBJ1-5, the V gene TRBV7-2; D unresolved. The CDR3 sequence is 15 residues long. Germline V CDR1 and CDR2: SGHTA, FQGNSA. Trimming left V 2 bases short and J 7 bases short, with 15 bases between. CDR3 sequence: CASSLSGPTLQPQHF. CDR3 in DNA: TGTGCCAGCAGCTTAAGCGGTCCCACATTACAGCCCCAGCATTTT.

CDR3 coding DNA: TGCGCCAGCAGTCGGAGGGTGAACACTGAAGCTTTCTTT. Protein: CASSRRVNTEAFF. V is TRBV4-1 and J is TRBJ1-1, with no clear D. This CDR3 has 13 residues. Germline V gene sequence: CDR1 MGHRA, CDR2 YSYEKL. With 6 bases removed from V and 0 bases from J, the gap between germline ends came to 8 bases.

The chain employs TRBV28 and TRBJ2-7, with a weak D call TRBD1 (6 bases). Per the germline V gene, CDR1 is MDHEN and CDR2 is SYDVKM. V was trimmed by 4 bases and J by 1 base, leaving 8 bases between them. CDR3 length equals 13 residues. The CDR3 sequence is CASSYGQSYEQYF. CDR3 DNA sequence: TGTGCCAGCAGTTATGGACAGTCCTACGAGCAGTACTTC.

The rearrangement joins TRBV3-1 (or the pseudogene TRBV3-2) to TRBJ2-7; 10 nucleotides match TRBD2. CDR3 size: 17 residues. CDR1 is LGHDT, CDR2 YNNKEL, per germline (reference sequence). The V gene end was trimmed by 4 bases and the J gene end by 1 base; junction bases not matched to a gene: 10. CDR3 loop: CASSPTTSGYPSYEQYF. In DNA, the CDR3 is TGTGCCAGCAGCCCAACGACTAGCGGGTACCCTTCCTACGAGCAGTACTTC.